The clone carrying this T cell receptor (beta chain) was seen just once. A junction boundary mismatches the germline segment, possibly from a read error. Germline CDR1 is GTSNPN and CDR2 is SVGIG (reference sequence). The CDR3 runs to 10 residues. The assay was immunoSEQ multiplex PCR, and TCRdb's table has in-frame clones only and misses some. The table has 70,000 to 85,000 clones, more than 90% seen once; the top ten hold roughly 0.4%. The data were taken from a study of technical replicates of blood from a handful of donors. The clonotype originates from a human donor in good health. Sequenced sample: T cells isolated from PBMCs. The chain has TRBV30 and TRBJ1-2; D unresolved. The CDR3: CTWNLYGYTF. As DNA, the CDR3 is TGTACCTGGAATCTCTATGGCTACACCTTC.